This T cell receptor beta chain was observed in a study of cytomegalovirus exposure and HLA in healthy donors. Study-level information: Clustering assigned around 77% of the approximately 400 genotyped donors to the Caucasian-associated ancestry cluster. Findings and caveats of the study: A later analysis revealed that TCR association rates differed between HLA loci, peaking at DRB1 and bottoming out at HLA-C. Within an earlier analysis, most TCR beta V segments proved productive either about 90% or about 30% of the time.

This clone was recorded a few times. Its antigen is as yet unknown. This PCR relied on a set of 60 Vbeta primers and 13 Jbeta primers. Sequencing used immunoSEQ multiplex PCR; TCRdb keeps in-frame clones, though not all of them. The sample yields fewer than 110,000 clones, approximately 85% seen once. The CDR3 consists of 12 residues. The germline gives CDR1 SGHNT, CDR2 YYREEE (reference sequence). V lost 3 bases, J lost 1 base, and 3 bases lay in between. Healthy donors of bone marrow made up the group. The origin of this receptor is a man aged 25-45 years in good health and CMV-seronegative. Material: PBMCs. The chain carries TRBV5-4 and TRBJ2-3, with D uncertain. CDR3 loop: CASSSGTDTQYF. Written as DNA, the CDR3 is TGTGCCAGCAGCTCGGGCACAGATACGCAGTATTTT. Variable domain in full (rest from reference TRBV5-4 and TRBJ2-3): ETGVTQSPTHLIKTRGQQVTLRCSSQSGHNTVSWYQQALGQGPQFIFQYYREEENGRGNFPPRFSGLQFPNYSSELNVNALELDDSALYLCASSSGTDTQYFGPGTRLTVL.